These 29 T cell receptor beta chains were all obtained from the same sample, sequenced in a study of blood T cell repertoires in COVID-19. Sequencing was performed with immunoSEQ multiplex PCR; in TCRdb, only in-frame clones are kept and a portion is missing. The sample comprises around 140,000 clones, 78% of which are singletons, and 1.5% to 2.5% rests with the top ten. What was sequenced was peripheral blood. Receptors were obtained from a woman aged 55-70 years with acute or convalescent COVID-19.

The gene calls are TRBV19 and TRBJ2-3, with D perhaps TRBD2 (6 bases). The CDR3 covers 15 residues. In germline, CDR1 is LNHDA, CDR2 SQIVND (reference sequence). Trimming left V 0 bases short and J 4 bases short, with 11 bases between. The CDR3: CASSIDGRTADTQYF. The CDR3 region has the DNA TGTGCCAGTAGTATAGACGGGAGAACGGCAGATACGCAGTATTTT.

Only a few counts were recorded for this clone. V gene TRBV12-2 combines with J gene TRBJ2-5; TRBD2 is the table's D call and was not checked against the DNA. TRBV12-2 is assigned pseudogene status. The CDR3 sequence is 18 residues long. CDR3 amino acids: CASRLALLAGDAKETQYF. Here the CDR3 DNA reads TGTGCAAGTCGCTTAGCGCTACTAGCGGGGGATGCTAAAGAGACCCAGTACTTC.

DNA of the CDR3: TGCGCCAGCAAATGGACTAGCGGGAGTTACGAGCAGTACTTC. Translation gives CASKWTSGSYEQYF. The chain links TRBV10-2 to TRBJ2-7; 13 bases are a match to TRBD2. The trim removed 7 bases at V and 4 bases at J, leaving 4 bases unmatched. The CDR3 has 14 amino acids. The germline V gene has CDR1 WSHSY and CDR2 SAAADI.

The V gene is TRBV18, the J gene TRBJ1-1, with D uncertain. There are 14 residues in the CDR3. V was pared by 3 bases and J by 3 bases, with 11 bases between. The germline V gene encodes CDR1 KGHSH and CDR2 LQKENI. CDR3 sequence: CASSPLGQDTEAFF. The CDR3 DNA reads TGTGCCAGCTCACCCCTTGGGCAGGACACTGAAGCTTTCTTT.

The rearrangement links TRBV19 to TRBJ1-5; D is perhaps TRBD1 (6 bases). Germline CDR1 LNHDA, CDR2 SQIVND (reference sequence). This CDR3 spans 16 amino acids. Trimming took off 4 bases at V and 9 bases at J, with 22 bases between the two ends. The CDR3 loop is CASSTTDRNLLGPQHF. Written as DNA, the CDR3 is TGTGCCAGTAGTACCACGGACAGAAACCTATTAGGGCCCCAGCATTTT.

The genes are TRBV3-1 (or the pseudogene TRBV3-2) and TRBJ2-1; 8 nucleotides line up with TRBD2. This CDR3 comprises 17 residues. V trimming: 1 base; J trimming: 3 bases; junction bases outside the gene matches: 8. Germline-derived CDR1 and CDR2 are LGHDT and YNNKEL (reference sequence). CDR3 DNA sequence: TGTGCCAGCAGCCAAGTCGGGATAGCGGGACACTACAATGAGCAGTTCTTC. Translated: CASSQVGIAGHYNEQFF.

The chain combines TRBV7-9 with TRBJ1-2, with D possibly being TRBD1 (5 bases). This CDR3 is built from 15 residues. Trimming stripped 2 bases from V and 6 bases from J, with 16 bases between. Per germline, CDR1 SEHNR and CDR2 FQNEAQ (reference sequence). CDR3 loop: CASSLPGGIRDGYTF. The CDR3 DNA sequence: TGTGCCAGCAGCTTACCGGGGGGAATTCGGGATGGCTACACCTTC. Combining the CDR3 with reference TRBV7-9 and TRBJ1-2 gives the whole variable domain DTGVSQNPRHKITKRGQNVTFRCDPISEHNRLYWYRQTLGQGPEFLTYFQNEAQLEKSRLLSDRFSAERPKGSFSTLEIQRTEQGDSAMYLCASSLPGGIRDGYTFGSGTRLTVV.

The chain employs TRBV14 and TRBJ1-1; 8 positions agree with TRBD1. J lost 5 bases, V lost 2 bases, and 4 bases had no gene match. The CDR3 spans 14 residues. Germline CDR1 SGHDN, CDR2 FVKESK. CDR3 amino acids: CASSQYRGGTEAFF. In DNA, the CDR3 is TGTGCCAGCAGCCAATACAGGGGGGGAACTGAAGCTTTCTTT.

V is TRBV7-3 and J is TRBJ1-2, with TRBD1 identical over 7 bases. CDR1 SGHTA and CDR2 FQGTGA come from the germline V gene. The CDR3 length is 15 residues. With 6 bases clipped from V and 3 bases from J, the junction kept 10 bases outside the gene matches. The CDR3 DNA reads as TGTGCCAGCAGGTCCCGGGACAGAACAGACTATGGCTACACCTTC. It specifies CASRSRDRTDYGYTF.

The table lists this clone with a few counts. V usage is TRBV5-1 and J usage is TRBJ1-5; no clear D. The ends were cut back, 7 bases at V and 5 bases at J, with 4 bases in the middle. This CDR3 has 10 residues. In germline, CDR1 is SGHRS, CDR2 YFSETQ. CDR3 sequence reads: CASPDQPQHF. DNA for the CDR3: TGCGCCAGCCCTGATCAGCCCCAGCATTTT.

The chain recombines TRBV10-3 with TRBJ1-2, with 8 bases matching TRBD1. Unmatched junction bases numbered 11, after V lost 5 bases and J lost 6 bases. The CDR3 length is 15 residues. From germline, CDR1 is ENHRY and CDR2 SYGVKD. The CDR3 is CAISKTDRVNDGYTF. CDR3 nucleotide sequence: TGTGCCATCAGTAAAACGGACAGGGTTAATGATGGCTACACCTTC.

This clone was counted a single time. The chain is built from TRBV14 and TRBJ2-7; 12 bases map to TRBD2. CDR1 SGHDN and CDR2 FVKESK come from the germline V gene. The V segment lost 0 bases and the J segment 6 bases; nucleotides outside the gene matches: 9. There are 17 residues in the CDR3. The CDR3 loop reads CASSQELAGGPIIEQYF. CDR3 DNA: TGTGCCAGCAGCCAAGAGCTAGCGGGAGGGCCTATAATCGAGCAGTACTTC. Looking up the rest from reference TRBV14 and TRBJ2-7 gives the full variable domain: EAGVTQFPSHSVIEKGQTVTLRCDPISGHDNLYWYRRVMGKEIKFLLHFVKESKQDESGMPNNRFLAERTGGTYSTLKVQPAELEDSGVYFCASSQELAGGPIIEQYFGPGTRLTVT.

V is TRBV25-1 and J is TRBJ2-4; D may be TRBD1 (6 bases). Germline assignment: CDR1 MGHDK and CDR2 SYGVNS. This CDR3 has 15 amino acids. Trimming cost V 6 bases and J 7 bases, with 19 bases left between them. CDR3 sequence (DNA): TGTGCCAGCAGCCCACAGGGAGTAGGGATGAACATTCAGTACTTC. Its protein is CASSPQGVGMNIQYF.

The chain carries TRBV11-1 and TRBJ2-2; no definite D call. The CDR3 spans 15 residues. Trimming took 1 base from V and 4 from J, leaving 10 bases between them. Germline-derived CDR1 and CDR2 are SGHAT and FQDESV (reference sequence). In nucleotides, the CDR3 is TGTGCCAGCAGCTTAGATCGACACTCCACCGGGGAGCTGTTTTTT. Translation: CASSLDRHSTGELFF.

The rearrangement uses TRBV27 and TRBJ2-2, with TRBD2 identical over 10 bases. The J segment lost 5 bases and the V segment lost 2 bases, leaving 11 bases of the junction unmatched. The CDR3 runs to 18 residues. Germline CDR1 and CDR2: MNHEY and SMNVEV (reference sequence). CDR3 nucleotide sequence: TGTGCCAGCAGTTTAAGGCTAGCGGGAGAAAGGAGGACCGGGGAGCTGTTTTTT. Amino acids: CASSLRLAGERRTGELFF.

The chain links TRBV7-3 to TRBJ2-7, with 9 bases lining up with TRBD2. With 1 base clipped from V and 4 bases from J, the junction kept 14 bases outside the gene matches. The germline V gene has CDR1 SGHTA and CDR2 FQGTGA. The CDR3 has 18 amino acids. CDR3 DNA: TGTGCCAGCAGCTTAAGGCCCCTCCGGGGGGCGGGAGGGTACGAGCAGTACTTC. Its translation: CASSLRPLRGAGGYEQYF. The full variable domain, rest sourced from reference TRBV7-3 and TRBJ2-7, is GAGVSQTPSNKVTEKGKYVELRCDPISGHTALYWYRQSLGQGPEFLIYFQGTGAADDSGLPNDRFFAVRPEGSVSTLKIQRTERGDSAVYLCASSLRPLRGAGGYEQYFGPGTRLTVT.

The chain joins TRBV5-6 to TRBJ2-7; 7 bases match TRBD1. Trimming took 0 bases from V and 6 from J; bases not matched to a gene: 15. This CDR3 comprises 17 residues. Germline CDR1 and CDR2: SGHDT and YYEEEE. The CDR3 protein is CASSLAGWEGSGGEQYF. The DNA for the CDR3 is TGTGCCAGCAGCTTGGCCGGTTGGGAAGGCTCAGGGGGCGAGCAGTACTTC.

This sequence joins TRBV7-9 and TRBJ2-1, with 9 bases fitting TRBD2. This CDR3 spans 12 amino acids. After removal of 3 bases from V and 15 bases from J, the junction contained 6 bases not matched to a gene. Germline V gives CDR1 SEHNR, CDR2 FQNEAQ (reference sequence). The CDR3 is CASSFLAGVGFF. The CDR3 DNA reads TGTGCCAGCAGCTTTTTAGCGGGAGTGGGGTTCTTC.

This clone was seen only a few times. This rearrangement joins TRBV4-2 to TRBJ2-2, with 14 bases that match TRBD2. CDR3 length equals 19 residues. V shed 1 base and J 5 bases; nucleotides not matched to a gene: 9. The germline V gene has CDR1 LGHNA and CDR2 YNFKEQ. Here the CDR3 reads CASSQVTGLAGEGTGELFF. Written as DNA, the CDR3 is TGTGCCAGCAGCCAAGTAACGGGACTAGCGGGAGAGGGTACCGGGGAGCTGTTTTTT.

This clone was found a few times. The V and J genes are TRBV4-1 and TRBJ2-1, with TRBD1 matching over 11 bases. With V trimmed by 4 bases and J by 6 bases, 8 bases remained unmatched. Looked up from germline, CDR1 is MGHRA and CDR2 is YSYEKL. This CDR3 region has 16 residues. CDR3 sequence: CASSRWTGGAVNEQFF. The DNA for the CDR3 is TGCGCCAGCAGCCGGTGGACAGGGGGCGCTGTCAATGAGCAGTTCTTC.

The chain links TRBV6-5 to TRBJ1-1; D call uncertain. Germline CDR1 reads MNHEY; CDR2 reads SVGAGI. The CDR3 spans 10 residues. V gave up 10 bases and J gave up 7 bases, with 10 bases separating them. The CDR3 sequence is CATSRLEAFF. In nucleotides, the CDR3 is TGTGCCACCAGCAGACTTGAAGCTTTCTTT.

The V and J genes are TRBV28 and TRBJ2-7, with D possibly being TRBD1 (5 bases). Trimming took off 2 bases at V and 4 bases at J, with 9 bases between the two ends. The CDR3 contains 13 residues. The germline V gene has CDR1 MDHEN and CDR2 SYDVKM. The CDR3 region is CASSLIRGYEQYF. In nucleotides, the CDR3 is TGTGCCAGCAGTTTAATAAGGGGATACGAGCAGTACTTC.

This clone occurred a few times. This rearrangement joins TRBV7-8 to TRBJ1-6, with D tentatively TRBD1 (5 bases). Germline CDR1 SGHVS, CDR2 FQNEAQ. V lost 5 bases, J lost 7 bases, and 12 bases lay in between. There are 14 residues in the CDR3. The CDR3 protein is CASSLGTANSPLHF. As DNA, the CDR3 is TGTGCCAGCAGCCTCGGGACTGCAAATTCACCCCTCCACTTT.

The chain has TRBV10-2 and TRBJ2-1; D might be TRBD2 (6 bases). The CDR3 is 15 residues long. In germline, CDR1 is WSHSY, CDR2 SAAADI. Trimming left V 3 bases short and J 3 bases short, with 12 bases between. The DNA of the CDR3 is TGCGCCAGCAGTGACCACGGGGGATACTACAATGAGCAGTTCTTC. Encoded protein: CASSDHGGYYNEQFF.

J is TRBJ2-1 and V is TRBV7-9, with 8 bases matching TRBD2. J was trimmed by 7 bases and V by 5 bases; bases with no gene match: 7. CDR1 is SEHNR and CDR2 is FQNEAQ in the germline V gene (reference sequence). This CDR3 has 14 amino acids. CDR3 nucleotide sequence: TGTGCCAGCAGCGCCAGCGGGAGTGCGAATGAGCAGTTCTTC. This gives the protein CASSASGSANEQFF.

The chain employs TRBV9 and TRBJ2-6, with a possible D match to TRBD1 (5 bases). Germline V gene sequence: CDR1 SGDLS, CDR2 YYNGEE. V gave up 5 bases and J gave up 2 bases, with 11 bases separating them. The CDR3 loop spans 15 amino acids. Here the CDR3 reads CASSRWGAGANVLTF. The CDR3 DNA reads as TGTGCCAGCAGTCGGTGGGGCGCTGGGGCCAACGTCCTGACTTTC.

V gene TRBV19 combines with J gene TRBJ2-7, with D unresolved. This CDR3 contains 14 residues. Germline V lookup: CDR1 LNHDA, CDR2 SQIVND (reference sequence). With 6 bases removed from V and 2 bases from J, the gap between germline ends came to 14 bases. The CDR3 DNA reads TGTGCCAGTAGCACTACGAACCCTCCCTACGAGCAGTACTTC. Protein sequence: CASSTTNPPYEQYF.

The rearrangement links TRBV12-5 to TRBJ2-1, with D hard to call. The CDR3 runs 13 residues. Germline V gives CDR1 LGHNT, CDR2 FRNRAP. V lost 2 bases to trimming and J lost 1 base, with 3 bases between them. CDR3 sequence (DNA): TGTGCTAGTGGTTTGACTTCCTACAATGAGCAGTTCTTC. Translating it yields CASGLTSYNEQFF.

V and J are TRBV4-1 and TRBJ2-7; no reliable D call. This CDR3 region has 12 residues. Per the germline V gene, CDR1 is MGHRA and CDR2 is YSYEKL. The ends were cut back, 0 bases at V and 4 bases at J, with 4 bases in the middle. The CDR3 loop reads CASSQDSYEQYF. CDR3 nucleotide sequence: TGCGCCAGCAGCCAAGACAGTTACGAGCAGTACTTC.